This T cell receptor (beta chain) was recovered during a study of tumor-infiltrating lymphocytes in primary liver carcinoma (dated by TCRdb to about 2017). About the study as a whole: Hepatocellular carcinoma (four) or combined HCC and intrahepatic cholangiocarcinoma (one) was present in the five patients, who were three men and two women aged 30 to 69 years. The five patients had tumors of stage T1-T3 N0M0, with maximum diameters ranging from roughly 4.2 to 11 cm. Roughly 3.5 to 8 million productive TCRbeta reads were obtained per sample, and no significant difference in read depth was found between tissue types. For each liver tumor, the study sampled five regions along with adjacent normal tissue and blood, and applied TCRbeta repertoire sequencing, expression microarrays and whole-exome sequencing. TCRbeta repertoire sequencing covered 35 specimens from 5 patients: about 25 tumor regions, 5 adjacent noncancerous liver tissues and 5 peripheral blood samples. To link TCRbeta repertoire diversity to the local molecular phenotype, the approximately 24 tumor region samples were profiled with Agilent mRNA microarrays. Repertoires from technical replicates were highly reproducible, with mean shared-clone rates approximately 0.88 and correlation coefficients above 0.98.

The germline V gene specifies SQVTM as CDR1 and ANQGSEA as CDR2. The junction shows trimming of 8 bases on V and 0 bases on J, and the gene matches do not reach 12 bases of it. From cysteine to phenylalanine, the CDR3 is 15 amino acids long. Kept here is only the CDR3 DNA, which spans 45 bases and is read in frame from base 1. Without any cell sorting, total RNA and DNA were extracted together from approximately 20-30 mg of bulk tissue using the AllPrep DNA/RNA mini kit. Surgical resection was performed in China between late 2015 and early 2016 on about 5 patients with histopathologically diagnosed primary liver carcinoma. At the time of sampling, the patients had chronic HBV infection and had not received any treatment. Each tumor was sampled at five spatially separated regions: the superior, inferior, left-lateral and right-lateral poles and the tumor centre. More than 75% viable tumor cells were found by histology in every tumor sample. Pieces of fresh tumor and adjacent tissue were cut in half, with one half kept in RNAlater at -80 degrees C and the other half sent for histology.

Turning to this clonotype: It has no known antigen specificity. The record has no base qualities; no much larger clone is one base away.

TCRbeta-specific cDNA was reverse-transcribed from around 0.45 ug total RNA using a constant-region primer and ProtoScript II reverse transcriptase. Three nested multiplex PCR rounds, following a slightly modified ARM-PCR procedure, were used to build the TCRbeta libraries. Multiplex TRBV1-TRBV30 forward primers and a Cbeta reverse primer were used in the first two PCR rounds, each of which was run for around 10 cycles. Sample barcodes and Illumina adapters were added in a final 25-cycle PCR with Deep VentR polymerase. Before sequencing, amplicons of 200-500 bp were gel-purified using a QIAquick gel extraction kit. An Illumina HiSeq 2500 was used to sequence the TCRbeta amplicons, generating 250-bp paired-end reads. The authors' pipeline ran thus. Reads were quality-trimmed with Trimmomatic v0.33, and paired reads were merged with FLASH v1.2.11 to recover full CDR3 sequences. V, D and J germline segments were assigned to the rearranged TCRbeta sequences using MiGEC v1.2.1b. Clonotype statistics and Shannon-Wiener diversity indices were computed with VDJtools v1.0.0. Except for diversity analysis, only the 250 most abundant clonotypes of each sample were used in subsequent analyses to reduce sampling bias. The raw public reads went through TCRdb reprocessing: fastp at Q25, MiXCR clone calling, in-frame beta chains kept. Identical CDR3 protein sequences are pooled into one entry, listed with their most common genes and DNA. TCRdb assigned the V and J calls; the authors' analysis was not used. The table for this sample lists 48,000 or so distinct CDR3 sequences; 70% to 85% of them were counted only once. The ten biggest clones cover around 28% of the sample.

Summary of the overall study and its limitations: Only roughly 8-25% of top clones appeared in all five regions of a tumor, which suggests that tumor-infiltrating T cells are spatially heterogeneous. Only 4 to 6 patients were included in the study, and the authors note that the findings should be validated in a larger study. Bulk unsorted samples precluded comparing CD4+ and CD8+ T cell repertoires. Because sequencing covered only the TCR beta chain and unpaired alpha chains were not captured, true repertoire diversity is likely underestimated. Repertoire overlap was found to be higher between tumor regions (mean about 36%) than between tumor-adjacent (about 17%) or tumor-blood (14%) pairs, consistent with antigen-driven expansion. The top 250 clones accounted for a significantly greater share of the repertoire in tumors than in blood (p = 0.039).

In this chain, TRBV29-1 is recombined with TRBJ2-7; the central 8 bases match TRBD2. Sequencing was done on a sample of liver tumor tissue from sampling region 3. The cell subset or site label here, explained by the study, means: tumor region T3, left-lateral pole. The receptor was isolated from a man aged 35 to 55 with primary liver carcinoma and hepatitis B virus infection. The DNA reads TGCAGCCACCCGAAGGGACTAGTGGTCTCCTACGAGCAGTACTTC. This translates into CSHPKGLVVSYEQYF.